This T cell receptor beta chain was sequenced for a study of breast tumors, draining lymph nodes, adjacent tissues. Points from the study as a whole: Tumor T cell lymph node origin was a supported hypothesis, not proven. Data fit most tumor T cells coming from lymph node, expanding in tumor. Tumor repertoires ranked between lymph nodes and nontumor tissue in diversity, with V and J gene preferences. Compared with basal-like, luminal-like tumors shared significantly more repertoire with nontumor tissue.

Germline V gives CDR1 LGHDT, CDR2 YNNKEL (reference sequence). The CDR3 has 14 residues. V was shortened by 5 bases and J by 7 bases, with 14 bases between the two germline ends. Ten or more counts support this clonotype. Its antigen is currently unknown. The lymph nodes were axillary draining lymph nodes from breast cancer patients. TCRdb processed the multiplex PCR reads anew with MiXCR; each CDR3 protein has one entry. The repertoire holds about 110,000 distinct CDR3 sequences, with 30% as singletons. This sequence was found in a female donor with breast cancer. Some clones in this sample may be carry-over from other donors' samples. Sequenced sample: axillary lymph node tissue. The gene calls are TRBV3-1 and TRBJ2-2; D might be TRBD1 (6 bases). The DNA for the CDR3 is TGTGCCAGCAGCTTTCGGACAGCCGGCGGGGAGCTGTTTTTT. This sequence encodes CASSFRTAGGELFF.